The 14 T cell receptor beta chains given below trace back to one sample, sequenced in a study of cytomegalovirus exposure and HLA in healthy donors. Assay: immunoSEQ multiplex PCR; the TCRdb copy retains only in-frame clones and omits some. Among 110,000 to 150,000 clones listed, roughly 90% were seen once. Sequencing used PBMCs. These receptors originate from a man younger than 35 in good health and CMV-seronegative.

This sequence joins TRBV29-1 and TRBJ2-1; 8 bases are shared with TRBD1. The CDR3 contains 14 residues. The J segment lost 9 bases and the V segment lost 6 bases, leaving 13 bases of the junction unmatched. CDR1 is SQVTM, CDR2 ANQGSEA, per germline. The CDR3 nucleotides read TGCAGCGTAGACGAGCAGGGGGCAGTTGGTGAGCAGTTCTTC. Translation gives CSVDEQGAVGEQFF.

V gene TRBV19 combines with J gene TRBJ1-2, with 9 bases identical to TRBD1. The V segment lost 6 bases and the J segment 8 bases; nucleotides outside the gene matches: 13. Germline CDR1 and CDR2: LNHDA and SQIVND (reference sequence). This CDR3 is 15 amino acids long. The CDR3 sequence: CASSTTTGTGKGYTF. The CDR3 DNA is TGTGCCAGTAGCACTACAACCGGGACAGGGAAAGGCTACACCTTC. Complete variable domain (other parts from reference TRBV19 and TRBJ1-2): DGGITQSPKYLFRKEGQNVTLSCEQNLNHDAMYWYRQDPGQGLRLIYYSQIVNDFQKGDIAEGYSVSREKKESFPLTVTSAQKNPTAFYLCASSTTTGTGKGYTFGSGTRLTVV.

The V gene is TRBV7-7, the J gene TRBJ2-2; tentative D call: TRBD2 (6 bases). This CDR3 has 18 amino acids. Germline CDR1 SSHAT, CDR2 FNYEAQ (reference sequence). The ends were cut back, 4 bases at V and 4 bases at J, with 22 bases in the middle. The CDR3 sequence is CASSSTPGLAASTGELFF. The CDR3 DNA follows: TGTGCCAGCAGCTCCACGCCGGGACTTGCTGCCTCCACCGGGGAGCTGTTTTTT.

This chain joins TRBV19 and TRBJ1-1; 9 bases agree with TRBD1. In germline, CDR1 is LNHDA, CDR2 SQIVND (reference sequence). CDR3 length: 17 amino acids. V dropped 5 bases and J dropped 2; count of bases not matched to a gene: 12. CDR3 nucleotide sequence: TGTGCCAGTAGTCTCAGGACAGGGGTTGGACTAAACACTGAAGCTTTCTTT. It specifies CASSLRTGVGLNTEAFF. Complete variable domain (other parts from reference TRBV19 and TRBJ1-1): DGGITQSPKYLFRKEGQNVTLSCEQNLNHDAMYWYRQDPGQGLRLIYYSQIVNDFQKGDIAEGYSVSREKKESFPLTVTSAQKNPTAFYLCASSLRTGVGLNTEAFFGQGTRLTVV.

This chain uses TRBV25-1 with TRBJ1-1; possibly TRBD1 for D (5 bases). In germline, CDR1 is MGHDK, CDR2 SYGVNS. V lost 6 bases, J lost 0 bases, and 5 bases lay in between. The CDR3 is 12 residues long. The CDR3 is CASRTVNTEAFF. The CDR3 region has the DNA TGTGCCAGCAGGACAGTGAACACTGAAGCTTTCTTT.

This clone was observed a single time. The V gene is TRBV29-1, the J gene TRBJ1-2; tentative D call: TRBD1 (5 bases). Trimming cost V 3 bases and J 4 bases, with 12 bases left between them. CDR3 length: 13 amino acids. Germline CDR1 SQVTM, CDR2 ANQGSEA. CDR3 sequence: CSVDAGRLYGYTF. CDR3 bases: TGCAGCGTTGACGCAGGGCGGCTCTATGGCTACACCTTC.

V is TRBV10-2 and J is TRBJ1-1; no firm D call. Deletions cut 5 bases from V and 2 bases from J, with 9 bases between. The CDR3 is 13 amino acids. Germline values: CDR1 WSHSY, CDR2 SAAADI. CDR3 in amino acids: CASSSAGNTEAFF. The CDR3, as DNA: TGCGCCAGCAGTTCCGCAGGAAACACTGAAGCTTTCTTT.

J is TRBJ2-3 and V is TRBV5-1, with 9 nucleotides matching TRBD1. This CDR3 is 15 amino acids long. Germline V gives CDR1 SGHRS, CDR2 YFSETQ. V dropped 4 bases and J dropped 6; count of bases not matched to a gene: 9. CDR3 sequence reads: CASSMEDRGIDTQYF. As DNA, the CDR3 is TGCGCCAGCAGCATGGAGGACAGGGGAATTGATACGCAGTATTTT.

The gene calls are TRBV7-2 and TRBJ2-7; the match to TRBD1 covers 8 bases. Germline assignment: CDR1 SGHTA and CDR2 FQGNSA. Trimming cost V 4 bases and J 2 bases; bases outside gene matches: 13. The CDR3 length is 17 residues. CDR3 region: CASSSVNRDRRTYEQYF. The CDR3 nucleotides are TGTGCCAGCAGCTCAGTAAACCGGGACAGGAGGACCTACGAGCAGTACTTC.

Turning to this clone: The junction does not match germline at one end; this may be a read error. The gene calls are TRBV10-3 and TRBJ1-4; D might be TRBD1 (6 bases). The CDR3 runs 14 residues. CDR1 and CDR2 from the germline V gene are ENHRY and SYGVKD. The CDR3 is CAIVRGGGEENLFF. CDR3 sequence (DNA): TGTGCCATCGTCAGGGGCGGGGGTGAAGAAAACCTGTTTTTT.

The V gene is TRBV6-1, the J gene TRBJ1-1, with TRBD1 matching over 7 bases. From germline, CDR1 is MNHNS and CDR2 SASEGT. CDR3 length: 15 amino acids. Germline trimming cut 6 bases from V and 5 bases from J; bases unmatched to any gene: 12. The CDR3 DNA follows: TGTGCCAGCAGGGAGGGGGCGAGTCGAAGGACTGAAGCTTTCTTT. Encoded protein: CASREGASRRTEAFF.

The CDR3 region is CASKGRGVWETQYF. The CDR3 DNA follows: TGTGCCAGCAAGGGGAGGGGGGTTTGGGAGACCCAGTACTTC. The V and J genes are TRBV27 and TRBJ2-5, with a weak D call TRBD2 (7 bases). Germline CDR1 and CDR2: MNHEY and SMNVEV (reference sequence). This CDR3 contains 14 residues. Trimming stripped 7 bases from V and 5 bases from J, with 17 bases between.

V and J are TRBV7-9 and TRBJ1-2, with D possibly being TRBD1 (6 bases). Deletions cut 1 base from V and 4 bases from J, with 19 bases between. Germline V gives CDR1 SEHNR, CDR2 FQNEAQ (reference sequence). The CDR3 sequence is 17 residues long. The CDR3 DNA follows: TGTGCCAGCAGCTTAGGCTCGGGGCCTGCACAGGGCTATGGCTACACCTTC. Translation: CASSLGSGPAQGYGYTF.

J is TRBJ2-2 and V is TRBV9, with 8 bases aligning to TRBD2. J lost 1 base, V lost 4 bases, and 12 bases had no gene match. The CDR3 spans 18 residues. Germline loops: CDR1 SGDLS, CDR2 YYNGEE. For the CDR3, the DNA is TGTGCCAGCAGCAAAAACCCAACTAGCGGTTTGAACACCGGGGAGCTGTTTTTT. Encoded protein: CASSKNPTSGLNTGELFF. The full variable domain, its missing parts supplied by reference TRBV9 and TRBJ2-2, is DSGVTQTPKHLITATGQRVTLRCSPRSGDLSVYWYQQSLDQGLQFLIQYYNGEERAKGNILERFSAQQFPDLHSELNLSSLELGDSALYFCASSKNPTSGLNTGELFFGEGSRLTVL.